The rows below give T cell receptor beta chains drawn from one sample of a study of OX40 agonist ivuxolimab in advanced cancers. Clones were sequenced by immunoSEQ multiplex PCR, and TCRdb holds only the in-frame ones, with some missing. The sample holds approximately 76,000 clones, about nine tenths seen once. Specimen: CD4+ or CD8+ T cells sorted from blood, collected in a trial of the OX40 agonist ivuxolimab. These receptors all stem from an adult with an advanced solid tumor such as melanoma, head and neck, liver or kidney cancer. The CDR3 runs from the conserved cysteine through the conserved F or W. D genes are given only for firm matches. Clone size, where shown, is once, few, many, or a class for clones that have expanded.

>TRBD2|14|TRBV28|once|TRBJ2-7
TGTGCCAGCAGGTCTAGCGGGCAACCCTACGAGCAGTACTTC
CASRSSGQPYEQYF
>.|13|TRBV14|.|TRBJ1-2
TGTGCCAGCAGCCAAGTAACGGCGGGTGGCTACACCTTC
CASSQVTAGGYTF
>.|14|TRBV11-3|.|TRBJ2-7
TGTGCCAGCAGCTCCGGACAGACCGGGAGCGAGCAGTACTTC
CASSSGQTGSEQYF
>.|16|TRBV28|.|TRBJ2-5
TGTGCCAGCAGTTCGCCATCGGGGGGCCGACAAGAGACCCAGTACTTC
CASSSPSGGRQETQYF
>.|13|TRBV10-3|once|TRBJ2-7
TGTGCCATCCGACAGGAGAGTTCCTACGAGCAGTACTTC
CAIRQESSYEQYF
>.|18|TRBV6-1|.|TRBJ2-4
TGTGCCAGCAGTGAAGAGGTGACCCGTCGGGTGGCCAAAAACATTCAGTACTTC
CASSEEVTRRVAKNIQYF
>.|14|TRBV14|.|TRBJ2-7
TGTGCCAGCAGCCAACCGGGCTCAGGAGGAGAGCAGTACTTC
CASSQPGSGGEQYF
>TRBD1|17|TRBV6-1|.|TRBJ1-2
TGTGCCATCAGTGACCCACAGGGGTCGAGGGGGAACTATGGCTACACCTTC
CAISDPQGSRGNYGYTF
>TRBD1|18|TRBV19|.|TRBJ2-4
TGTGCCAGTAGTACCCGCGCCGGGACAGGGTTGGCCAAAAACATTCAGTACTTC
CASSTRAGTGLAKNIQYF
>.|12|TRBV7-2|.|TRBJ2-1
TGTGCCAGCAGCCACTACAGCGATGAGCAGTTCTTC
CASSHYSDEQFF
>TRBD2|16|TRBV5-1|.|TRBJ2-3
TGCGCCAGCAACCCCGGGACTAGCGGACTCACAGATACGCAGTATTTT
CASNPGTSGLTDTQYF